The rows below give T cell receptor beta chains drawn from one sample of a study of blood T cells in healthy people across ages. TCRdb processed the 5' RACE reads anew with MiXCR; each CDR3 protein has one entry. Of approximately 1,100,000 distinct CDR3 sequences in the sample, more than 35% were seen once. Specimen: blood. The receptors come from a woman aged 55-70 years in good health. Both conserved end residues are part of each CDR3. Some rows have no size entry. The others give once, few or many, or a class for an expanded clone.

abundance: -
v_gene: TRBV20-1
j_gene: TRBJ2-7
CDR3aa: CSARVGIATYEQYF

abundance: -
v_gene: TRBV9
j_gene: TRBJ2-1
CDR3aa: CASSVSLWNEQFF

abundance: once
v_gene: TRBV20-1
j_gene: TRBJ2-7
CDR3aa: CSATEAPFYEQYF

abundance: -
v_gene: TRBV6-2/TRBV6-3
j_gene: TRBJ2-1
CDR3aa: CASSYFRLAVTYNEQFF

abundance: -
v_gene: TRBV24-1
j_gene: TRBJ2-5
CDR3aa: CATSDRVQETQYF

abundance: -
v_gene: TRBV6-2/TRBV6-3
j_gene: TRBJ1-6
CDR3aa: CASSYEAGGSPLHF

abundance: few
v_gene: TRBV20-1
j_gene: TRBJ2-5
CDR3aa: CSARLSRGWETQYF

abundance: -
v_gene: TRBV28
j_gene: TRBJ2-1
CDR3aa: CASSLVSGARYGEQFF

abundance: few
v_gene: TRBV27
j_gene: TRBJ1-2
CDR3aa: CASSPQVLAGYTF

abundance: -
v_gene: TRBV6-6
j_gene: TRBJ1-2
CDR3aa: CASSGGTGDGYTF

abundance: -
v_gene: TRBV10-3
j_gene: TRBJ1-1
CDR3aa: CAIAQGQNTEAFF

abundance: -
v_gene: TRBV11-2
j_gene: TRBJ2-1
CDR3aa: CASRGQGEGNEQFF

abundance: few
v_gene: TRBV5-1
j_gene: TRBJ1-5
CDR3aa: CASSSGLADQPQHF

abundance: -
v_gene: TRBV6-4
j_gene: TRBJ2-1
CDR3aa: CASSHTPLGNEQFF

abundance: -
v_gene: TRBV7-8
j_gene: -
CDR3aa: CASILTGDEQYF

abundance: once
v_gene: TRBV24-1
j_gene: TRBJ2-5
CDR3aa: CATSEVAGDEQYF

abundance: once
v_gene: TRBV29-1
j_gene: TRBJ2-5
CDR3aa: CSAGQKRGETQYF

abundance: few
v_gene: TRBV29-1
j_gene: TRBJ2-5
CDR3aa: CSVKAWDYKQYF